This TCR beta chain was sequenced during a study of OX40 agonist ivuxolimab in advanced cancers. About the study: Ivuxolimab doses were 0.01, 0.1, 0.3, 1.5, 3 or 10 mg/kg every 2 weeks. Averaging roughly 60 years in age, with a range of about 23 to 90, the cohort was approximately 83% male.

This table comes from immunoSEQ multiplex PCR, and its TCRdb copy is limited to in-frame clones, with some not included. This sample has fewer than 85,000 clones, with approximately 78% found just once. Study results and limitations: People who partly responded at 0.1-3.0 mg/kg had some of the least clonal expansion seen.

A word on this clone: Its matching antigen is unknown.

This CDR3 is 16 amino acids long. Germline values: CDR1 SGHTA, CDR2 FQGNSA. Trimming cost V 4 bases and J 0 bases, with 12 bases left between them. This specimen consisted of CD4+ or CD8+ T cells sorted from blood, obtained in a trial of the OX40 agonist ivuxolimab. The sequence was obtained from an adult with an advanced solid tumor such as melanoma, head and neck, liver or kidney cancer. V gene TRBV7-2 combines with J gene TRBJ2-2; possibly TRBD2 for D (5 bases). CDR3 DNA sequence: TGTGCCAGCAGCTACTCAAGCGGAACGAACACCGGGGAGCTGTTTTTT. This codes for CASSYSSGTNTGELFF.